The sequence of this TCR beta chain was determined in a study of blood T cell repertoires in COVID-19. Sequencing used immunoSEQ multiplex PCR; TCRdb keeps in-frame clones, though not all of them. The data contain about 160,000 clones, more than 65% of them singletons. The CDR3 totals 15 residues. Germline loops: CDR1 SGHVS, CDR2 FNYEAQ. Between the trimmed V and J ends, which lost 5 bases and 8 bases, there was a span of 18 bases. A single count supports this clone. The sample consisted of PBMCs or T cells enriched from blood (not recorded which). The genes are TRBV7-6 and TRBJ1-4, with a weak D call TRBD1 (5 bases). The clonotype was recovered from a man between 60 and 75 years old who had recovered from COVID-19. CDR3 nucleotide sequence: TGTGCCAGCAGCGCGGGGGGTAGAGAGGGGGAAAAACTGTTTTTT. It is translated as CASSAGGREGEKLFF. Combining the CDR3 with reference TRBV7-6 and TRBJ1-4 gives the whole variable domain GAGVSQSPRYKVTKRGQDVALRCDPISGHVSLYWYRQALGQGPEFLTYFNYEAQQDKSGLPNDRFSAERPEGSISTLTIQRTEQRDSAMYRCASSAGGREGEKLFFGSGTQLSVL.